This record concerns one T cell receptor beta chain sequence. Its antigen is not yet known. It has no much larger one-base neighbor in the sample; base qualities were not kept. To prepare the library, the immunoSEQ multiplex PCR assay was applied. This is the immuneACCESS table as TCRdb keeps it, with only in-frame sequences that have V and J called. A part of the clones is gone; compared with another copy, unresolved V genes explain less than half, and the rest is unexplained. Present in this sample are approximately 60,000 clones, about 86% of which were seen just once. More than 4% of the sample belongs to the ten largest clones. Measured from the cysteine to the phenylalanine, the CDR3 is 15 residues long. Here the CDR3 DNA is all that survives: 45 bases in frame from base 1. Trimming leaves V shorter by 3 bases and J shorter by 0 bases, with the junction holding 3 bases beyond the gene matches. The CDR1 and CDR2 encoded by the germline V gene are ENHRY and SYGVKD.

The record originates from a study of technical replicates of blood from a few donors (dated by TCRdb to about 2017). The chain employs TRBV10-3 and TRBJ2-7; 9 central bases correspond to TRBD1. This receptor was identified in a human donor in good health. Some clones in this sample may be carry-over from other donors' samples. Sequenced: PBMCs. The DNA reads TGTGCCATCAGTGACGGGACAGGGTCCTCCTACGAGCAGTACTTC. This is translated as CAISDGTGSSYEQYF.